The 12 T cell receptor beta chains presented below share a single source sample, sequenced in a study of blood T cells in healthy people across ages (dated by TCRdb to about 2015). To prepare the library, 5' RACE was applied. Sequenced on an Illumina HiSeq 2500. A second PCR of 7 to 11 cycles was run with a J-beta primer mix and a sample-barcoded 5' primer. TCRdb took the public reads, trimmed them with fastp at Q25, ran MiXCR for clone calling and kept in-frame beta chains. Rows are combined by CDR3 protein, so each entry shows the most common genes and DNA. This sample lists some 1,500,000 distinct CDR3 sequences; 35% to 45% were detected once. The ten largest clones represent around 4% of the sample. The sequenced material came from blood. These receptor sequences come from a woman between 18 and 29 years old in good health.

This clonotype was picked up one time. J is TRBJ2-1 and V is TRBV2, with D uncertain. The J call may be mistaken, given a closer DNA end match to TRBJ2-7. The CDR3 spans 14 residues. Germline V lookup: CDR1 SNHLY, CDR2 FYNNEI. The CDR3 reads CASSEALTYNEQYF. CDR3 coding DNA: TGTGCCAGCAGTGAAGCGCTGACGTACAATGAGCAGTACTTC.

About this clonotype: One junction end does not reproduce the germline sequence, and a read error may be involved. CDR3 in amino acids: CASIQLNYEQYF. CDR3 DNA sequence: TGTGCCAGCATCCAACTAAACTACGAGCAGTACTTC. V is TRBV3-1 and J is TRBJ2-7; D call uncertain. This CDR3 has 12 amino acids. CDR1 is LGHDT and CDR2 is YNNKEL in the germline V gene (reference sequence).

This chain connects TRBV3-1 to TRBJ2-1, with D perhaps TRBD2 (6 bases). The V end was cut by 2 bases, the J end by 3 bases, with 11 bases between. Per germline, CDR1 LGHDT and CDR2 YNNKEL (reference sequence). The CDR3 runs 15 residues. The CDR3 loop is CASSQKGLDYNEQFF. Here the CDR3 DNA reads TGTGCCAGCAGCCAAAAGGGACTCGACTACAATGAGCAGTTCTTC.

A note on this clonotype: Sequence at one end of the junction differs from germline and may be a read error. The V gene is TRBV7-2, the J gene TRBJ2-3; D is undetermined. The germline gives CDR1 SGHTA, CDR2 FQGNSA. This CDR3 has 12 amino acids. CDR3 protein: CASSFVTDAQYF. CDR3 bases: TGTGCCAGCAGTTTCGTCACAGATGCGCAGTATTTT.

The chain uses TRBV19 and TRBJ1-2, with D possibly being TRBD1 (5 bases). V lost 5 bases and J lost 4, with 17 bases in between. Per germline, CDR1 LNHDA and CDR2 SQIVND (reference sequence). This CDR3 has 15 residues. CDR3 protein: CASSLLNWDAYGYTF. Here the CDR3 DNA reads TGTGCCAGTAGTCTCCTTAATTGGGACGCCTATGGCTACACCTTC.

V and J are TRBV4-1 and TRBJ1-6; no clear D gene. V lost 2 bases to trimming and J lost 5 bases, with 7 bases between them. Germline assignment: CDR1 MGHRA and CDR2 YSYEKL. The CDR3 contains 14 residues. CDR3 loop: CASSQLGNNSPLHF. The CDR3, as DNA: TGCGCCAGCAGCCAATTAGGGAATAATTCACCCCTCCACTTT.

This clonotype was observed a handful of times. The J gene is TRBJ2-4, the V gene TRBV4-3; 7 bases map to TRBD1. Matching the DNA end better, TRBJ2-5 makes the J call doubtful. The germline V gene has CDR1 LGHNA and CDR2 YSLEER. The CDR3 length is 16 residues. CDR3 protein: CASSQDGKGGAETQYF. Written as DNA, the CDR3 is TGCGCCAGCAGCCAAGATGGTAAAGGGGGCGCAGAGACCCAGTACTTC.

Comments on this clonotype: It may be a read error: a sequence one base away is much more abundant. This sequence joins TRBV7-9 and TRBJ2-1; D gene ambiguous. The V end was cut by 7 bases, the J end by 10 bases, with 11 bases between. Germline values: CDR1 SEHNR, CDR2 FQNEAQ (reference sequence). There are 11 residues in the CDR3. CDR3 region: CASIFGPEQFF. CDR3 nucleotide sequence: TGTGCCAGCATCTTCGGCCCAGAGCAGTTCTTC.

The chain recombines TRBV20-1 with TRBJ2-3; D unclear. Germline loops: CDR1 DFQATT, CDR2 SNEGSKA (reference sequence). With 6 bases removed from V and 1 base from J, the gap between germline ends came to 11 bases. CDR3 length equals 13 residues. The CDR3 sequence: CSAKKQGTDTQYF. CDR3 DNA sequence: TGCAGTGCGAAAAAGCAGGGCACAGATACGCAGTATTTT.

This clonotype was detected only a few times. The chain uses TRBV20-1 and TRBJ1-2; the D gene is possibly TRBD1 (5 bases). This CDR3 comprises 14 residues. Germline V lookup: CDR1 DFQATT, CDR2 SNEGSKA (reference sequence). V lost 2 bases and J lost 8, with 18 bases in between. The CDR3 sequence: CSARRGERVGGYTF. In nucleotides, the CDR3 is TGCAGTGCTAGAAGGGGAGAGAGGGTTGGAGGCTACACCTTC.

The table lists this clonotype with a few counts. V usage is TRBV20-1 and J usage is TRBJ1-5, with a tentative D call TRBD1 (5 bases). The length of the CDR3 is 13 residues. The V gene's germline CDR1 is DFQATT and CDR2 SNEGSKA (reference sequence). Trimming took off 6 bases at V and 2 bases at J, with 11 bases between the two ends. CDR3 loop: CSAERGGNQPQHF. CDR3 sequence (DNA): TGCAGTGCGGAGAGAGGGGGCAATCAGCCCCAGCATTTT.

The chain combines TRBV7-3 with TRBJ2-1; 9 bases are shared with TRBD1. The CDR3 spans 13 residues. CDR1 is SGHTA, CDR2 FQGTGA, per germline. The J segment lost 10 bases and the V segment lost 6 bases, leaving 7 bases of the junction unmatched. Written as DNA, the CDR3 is TGTGCCAGCAGAGGGACAGGGCTTAAGGAGCAGTTCTTC. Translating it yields CASRGTGLKEQFF.